The 29 T cell receptor beta chains reported below all come from one sample, sequenced in a study of early T cells in non-severe SARS-CoV-2 infection. TCRdb used MiXCR to reprocess the 5' RACE reads, holding one entry per CDR3 protein. The sample has about 31,000 distinct CDR3 sequences, roughly 5.8% seen once; the top ten hold 6% to 7.5%. Sequences were obtained from whole blood. The receptor set was obtained from an adult who was a healthcare worker with PCR-confirmed SARS-CoV-2 infection or an uninfected control (not recorded which).

V is TRBV20-1 and J is TRBJ2-2, with D uncertain. Trimming took 1 base from V and 3 from J, leaving 9 bases between them. From germline, CDR1 is DFQATT and CDR2 SNEGSKA (reference sequence). There are 14 residues in the CDR3. The chain's CDR3 is CSARVPVHTGELFF. The CDR3, as DNA: TGCAGTGCTAGAGTCCCCGTCCACACCGGGGAGCTGTTTTTT.

The V call is TRBV7-9, the J call TRBJ2-2; D is perhaps TRBD2 (5 bases). CDR3 length equals 15 residues. V was pared by 3 bases and J by 2 bases, with 10 bases between. Germline CDR1 SEHNR, CDR2 FQNEAQ (reference sequence). The CDR3 here is CASSFSAANTGELFF. The CDR3 DNA follows: TGTGCCAGCAGCTTCTCAGCGGCTAACACCGGGGAGCTGTTTTTT.

This clonotype was seen only a few times. The genes are TRBV20-1 and TRBJ2-7, with D tentatively TRBD1 (6 bases). CDR3 length: 11 residues. Trimming stripped 3 bases from V and 6 bases from J, with 9 bases between. CDR1 and CDR2 from the germline V gene are DFQATT and SNEGSKA (reference sequence). As DNA, the CDR3 is TGCAGTGCTAGCGAGGGGGTCGAGCAGTACTTC. It translates to CSASEGVEQYF.

This rearrangement joins TRBV3-1 to TRBJ2-7; 8 bases line up with TRBD1. Germline V gene lookup returns CDR1 LGHDT and CDR2 YNNKEL (reference sequence). V trimming: 4 bases; J trimming: 12 bases; junction bases outside the gene matches: 8. This CDR3 has 12 amino acids. In DNA form, the CDR3 reads TGTGCCAGCAGCCTCCGACAGGGGCGGACGTACTTC. It encodes CASSLRQGRTYF.

This clonotype was seen ten or more times. The CDR3 nucleotides are TGTGCCACCGGCGGCGGGGGTGGCGAAAAACTGTTTTTT. Translation: CATGGGGGEKLFF. The chain recombines TRBV24-1 with TRBJ1-4; perhaps TRBD1 as D (5 bases). Germline V gives CDR1 KGHDR, CDR2 SFDVKD. This CDR3 is built from 13 residues. Trimming stripped 9 bases from V and 8 bases from J, with 15 bases between.

This clonotype was observed many times. V is TRBV20-1 and J is TRBJ2-2; D remains unclear. In germline, CDR1 is DFQATT, CDR2 SNEGSKA (reference sequence). The CDR3 is 14 amino acids. The ends were cut back, 3 bases at V and 5 bases at J, with 13 bases in the middle. CDR3 coding DNA: TGCAGTGCTAGGTTTTCCACAGTAACCGGGGAGCTGTTTTTT. Translating gives CSARFSTVTGELFF.

Ten or more counts support this clonotype. V gene TRBV28 combines with J gene TRBJ2-1, with 12 bases matching TRBD2. The V segment lost 6 bases and the J segment 5 bases; nucleotides outside the gene matches: 8. Germline values: CDR1 MDHEN, CDR2 SYDVKM. The CDR3 is made up of 16 amino acids. CDR3 amino acids: CASSPPGLAGNNEQFF. The CDR3, as DNA: TGTGCCAGCAGCCCCCCGGGACTAGCGGGCAACAATGAGCAGTTCTTC.

The chain couples TRBV4-1 to TRBJ1-4; 8 nucleotides agree with TRBD1. The CDR3 loop spans 15 amino acids. Per the germline V gene, CDR1 is MGHRA and CDR2 is YSYEKL. The trim removed 3 bases at V and 8 bases at J, leaving 8 bases unmatched. CDR3 nucleotide sequence: TGCGCCAGCAGCCAGCCGGACAGGGTGGAAGAAAAACTGTTTTTT. Residues: CASSQPDRVEEKLFF.

This clonotype was seen ten or more times. V and J are TRBV5-1 and TRBJ2-1, with unresolved D. Germline assignment: CDR1 SGHRS and CDR2 YFSETQ. Trimming removed 0 bases at V and 10 bases at J, with 5 bases between. This CDR3 contains 11 residues. CDR3 in DNA: TGCGCCAGCAGCTTGGGGTTGGAGCAGTTCTTC. It is translated as CASSLGLEQFF.

This clonotype was recorded at least ten times. The genes are TRBV20-1 and TRBJ2-3; D remains ambiguous. CDR1 and CDR2 (germline): DFQATT, SNEGSKA (reference sequence). The CDR3 contains 12 residues. Trimming pared 5 bases from V and 4 bases from J, leaving 10 bases between. CDR3 DNA sequence: TGCAGTGCTGGTAGGACCTCAGATACGCAGTATTTT. Its protein is CSAGRTSDTQYF.

This chain links TRBV5-1 with TRBJ2-1; D unclear. This CDR3 has 15 amino acids. V was cut by 3 bases and J by 8 bases, with 18 bases left in between. CDR1 is SGHRS and CDR2 is YFSETQ in the germline V gene. Written as DNA, the CDR3 is TGCGCCAGCAGCTATCCTGTGGCCCCTCAAGATGAGCAGTTCTTC. This sequence encodes CASSYPVAPQDEQFF.

This clonotype was seen a few times. V gene TRBV7-3 combines with J gene TRBJ2-1; no definite D call. CDR3 length: 13 amino acids. Germline V gene sequence: CDR1 SGHTA, CDR2 FQGTGA. Between the trimmed V and J ends, which lost 4 bases and 7 bases, there was a span of 11 bases. In DNA, the CDR3 is TGTGCCAGCAGCTCCAGCGCCAGGAATGAGCAGTTCTTC. Its translation: CASSSSARNEQFF.

This clonotype was counted at least ten times. This chain connects TRBV27 to TRBJ2-1; 7 bases are shared with TRBD1. Trimming cost V 6 bases and J 10 bases; bases outside gene matches: 15. The length of the CDR3 is 15 residues. Germline V gene data show CDR1 as MNHEY and CDR2 as SMNVEV (reference sequence). The CDR3 nucleotides read TGTGCCAGCAGCAAATCCGGGACAGCCCCCCGGGAGCAGTTCTTC. Its protein product is CASSKSGTAPREQFF.

There are many counts of this clonotype. The V call is TRBV5-4, the J call TRBJ2-2, with a weak D call TRBD2 (6 bases). V lost 0 bases to trimming and J lost 1 base, with 13 bases between them. The CDR3 has 17 residues. From germline, CDR1 is SGHNT and CDR2 YYREEE (reference sequence). CDR3 amino acids: CASSLARDSWNTGELFF. DNA for the CDR3: TGTGCCAGCAGCTTGGCCAGGGACTCTTGGAACACCGGGGAGCTGTTTTTT.

In its sample, this clonotype was seen many times. This sequence joins TRBV19 and TRBJ1-5; tentative D call: TRBD1 (5 bases). Per germline, CDR1 LNHDA and CDR2 SQIVND (reference sequence). The CDR3 runs 17 residues. Trimming took off 3 bases at V and 4 bases at J, with 19 bases between the two ends. The CDR3 DNA is TGTGCCAGTAGTATGGGTGGTCGAGGGGCAGGAAATCAGCCCCAGCATTTT. It specifies CASSMGGRGAGNQPQHF.

This clonotype was recorded at least ten times. The chain employs TRBV6-1 and TRBJ2-1; D is tentatively TRBD1 or TRBD2 (5 bases each). V dropped 1 base and J dropped 9 bases, with 10 bases sitting between them. The germline V gene has CDR1 MNHNS and CDR2 SASEGT. The CDR3 sequence is 13 residues long. The CDR3 protein is CASSEVKGTEQFF. For the CDR3, the DNA is TGTGCCAGCAGTGAAGTCAAGGGGACTGAGCAGTTCTTC.

This clonotype occurred many times. V gene TRBV3-1 combines with J gene TRBJ2-1; tentatively, D is TRBD1 (6 bases). Germline CDR1 reads LGHDT; CDR2 reads YNNKEL (reference sequence). This CDR3 region has 15 residues. V gave up 1 base and J gave up 0 bases, with 7 bases separating them. CDR3 amino acids: CASSQGTVSYNEQFF. The CDR3 DNA is TGTGCCAGCAGCCAAGGGACAGTCTCCTACAATGAGCAGTTCTTC.

A few counts support this clonotype. The chain links TRBV30 to TRBJ2-1; 7 nucleotides match TRBD1. Germline CDR1 is GTSNPN and CDR2 is SVGIG (reference sequence). This CDR3 has 11 amino acids. V shed 7 bases and J 8 bases; nucleotides not matched to a gene: 5. The CDR3 nucleotides read TGTGCCTCGGGACAGTCGGATGAGCAGTTCTTC. Translation: CASGQSDEQFF.

The V gene is TRBV19, the J gene TRBJ2-1; D remains unclear. V gave up 0 bases and J gave up 7 bases, with 1 base separating them. CDR1 and CDR2 from the germline V gene are LNHDA and SQIVND (reference sequence). The CDR3 covers 11 residues. CDR3 sequence reads: CASSIENEQFF. The CDR3 nucleotides are TGTGCCAGTAGTATAGAAAATGAGCAGTTCTTC.

The rearrangement joins TRBV28 to TRBJ2-1, with 8 bases fitting TRBD2. V shed 9 bases and J 3 bases; nucleotides not matched to a gene: 4. There are 13 residues in the CDR3. The V gene's germline CDR1 is MDHEN and CDR2 SYDVKM. CDR3: CASLLADYNEQFF. CDR3 DNA: TGTGCCAGTCTACTAGCGGACTACAATGAGCAGTTCTTC.

This clonotype was counted ten times or more. The chain uses TRBV7-9 and TRBJ1-1, with no clear D. There are 11 residues in the CDR3. In germline, CDR1 is SEHNR, CDR2 FQNEAQ (reference sequence). The V and J ends lost 2 bases and 8 bases respectively, with 6 bases between them. The CDR3 region has the DNA TGTGCCAGCAGCTTAAGGTTCGAAGCTTTCTTT. It is translated as CASSLRFEAFF.

V gene TRBV27 combines with J gene TRBJ2-1, with D unresolved. CDR1 and CDR2 from the germline V gene are MNHEY and SMNVEV (reference sequence). The CDR3 is 10 amino acids. Trimming took 8 bases from V and 10 from J, leaving 9 bases between them. The DNA of the CDR3 is TGTGCCAGCGGACCGCGCGAGCAGTTCTTC. Translating it yields CASGPREQFF.

Many counts were recorded for this clonotype. The J gene is TRBJ2-3, the V gene TRBV28, with D possibly TRBD2 on 6 matching bases. V lost 5 bases and J 0 bases, leaving 18 bases between the germline ends. CDR3 size: 17 residues. The germline V gene encodes CDR1 MDHEN and CDR2 SYDVKM. The CDR3 loop reads CASSRDFRLHSTDTQYF. The CDR3 DNA is TGTGCCAGCAGTCGGGACTTCAGACTACATAGCACAGATACGCAGTATTTT.

This clonotype was observed a handful of times. In DNA, the CDR3 is TGCAGTGCTCTCACGGGGACGGGAGTACAGAATGAGCAGTTCTTC. This gives the protein CSALTGTGVQNEQFF. The chain combines TRBV20-1 with TRBJ2-1; a weak D match, TRBD2 (6 bases). V was cut by 5 bases and J by 7 bases, with 21 bases left in between. Germline V gene data show CDR1 as DFQATT and CDR2 as SNEGSKA (reference sequence). This CDR3 contains 15 residues.

This clonotype has just a few counts. The rearrangement joins TRBV2 to TRBJ2-7; D remains unclear. The germline CDR1 and CDR2 sequences are SNHLY and FYNNEI. The CDR3 is 11 amino acids. The V end lost 3 bases, the J end lost 9 bases, and 9 bases lay between the germline ends. The CDR3 DNA follows: TGTGCCAGCAGTGATCCGGACCCGCAGTACTTC. Encoded protein: CASSDPDPQYF.

This clonotype was detected many times. This CDR3 reads CAPRWEFF. CDR3 bases: TGTGCCCCCCGGTGGGAGTTCTTC. The V gene is TRBV10-3, the J gene TRBJ2-1, with D unresolved. The CDR3 is 8 amino acids. Trimming shortened V by 11 bases and J by 14 bases, and 10 bases separated the two germline ends. From germline, CDR1 is ENHRY and CDR2 SYGVKD.

In its sample, this clonotype was seen many times. The genes are TRBV6-1 and TRBJ1-5; D is uncertain. The CDR3 has 14 amino acids. Between the trimmed V and J ends, which lost 2 bases and 0 bases, there was a span of 5 bases. Germline CDR1 and CDR2: MNHNS and SASEGT. The CDR3 protein is CASSELDSNQPQHF. CDR3 bases: TGTGCCAGCAGTGAATTGGATAGCAATCAGCCCCAGCATTTT.

This clonotype showed up many times. The chain recombines TRBV18 with TRBJ2-5; D is unresolved. V was shortened by 1 base and J by 5 bases, with 8 bases between the two germline ends. CDR3 size: 13 residues. Germline V gene lookup returns CDR1 KGHSH and CDR2 LQKENI. The CDR3: CASSPQERETQYF. DNA of the CDR3: TGTGCCAGCTCACCACAGGAGAGGGAGACCCAGTACTTC.

This clonotype was recorded many times. This chain's CDR3 is CAIRQGSLGNTEAFF. For the CDR3, the DNA is TGTGCCATCAGGCAGGGCAGCCTAGGGAACACTGAAGCTTTCTTT. The chain links TRBV10-3 to TRBJ1-1; D possibly corresponds to TRBD1 (5 bases). Trimming stripped 6 bases from V and 1 base from J, with 15 bases between. The CDR3 spans 15 residues. The germline V gene encodes CDR1 ENHRY and CDR2 SYGVKD.